What follows are 4 T cell receptor beta chains derived from one specimen sequenced in a study of T cell repertoires in cytomegalovirus infection. Antigens for these TCRs are unknown. TCRdb ran MiXCR on the reads and lists one entry per CDR3 protein. The sample shows a few hundred thousand distinct CDR3 sequences, approximately 42% of them seen only once. This material consisted of cultured PBMCs, taken from culture after CMV antigen stimulation. The receptors shown here come from a human donor in good health (CMV status not recorded). Some clones in this sample may be carry-over from other donors' samples.

This clonotype was detected only once. V usage is TRBV5-1 and J usage is TRBJ2-1, with unresolved D. The CDR3 extends over 15 amino acids. Germline loops: CDR1 SGHRS, CDR2 YFSETQ. V lost 5 bases and J 7 bases, leaving 19 bases between the germline ends. DNA for the CDR3: TGCGCCAGCAGTTTAGACCCCGGCTTTACAAATGAGCAGTTCTTC. It codes for CASSLDPGFTNEQFF.

This chain uses TRBV20-1 with TRBJ1-2, with D possibly being TRBD1 (6 bases). Per the germline V gene, CDR1 is DFQATT and CDR2 is SNEGSKA (reference sequence). Trimming shortened V by 6 bases and J by 4 bases, and 18 bases separated the two germline ends. The CDR3 runs 14 residues. The CDR3 region has the DNA TGCAGTGCAACCGTCGGGGGCGGAGGCTATGGCTACACCTTC. It encodes CSATVGGGGYGYTF.

In its sample, this clonotype was seen a few times. The chain carries TRBV20-1 and TRBJ2-7, with TRBD2 matching over 7 bases. CDR3 length: 14 amino acids. V was pared by 0 bases and J by 2 bases, with 4 bases of the junction left unmatched. Germline values: CDR1 DFQATT, CDR2 SNEGSKA (reference sequence). DNA of the CDR3: TGCAGTGCTAGAGATGTGGCGGGAGCCTACGAGCAGTACTTC. Its protein is CSARDVAGAYEQYF.

The chain has TRBV2 and TRBJ2-1, with D possibly matching TRBD1 (5 bases). The V and J ends lost 6 bases and 2 bases respectively, with 11 bases between them. Germline V gene data show CDR1 as SNHLY and CDR2 as FYNNEI. This CDR3 has 14 amino acids. The CDR3 sequence: CASSLMTAYNEQFF. For the CDR3, the DNA is TGTGCCAGCAGCCTGATGACAGCCTACAATGAGCAGTTCTTC.